This section outlines one TCR beta chain sequence together with its context. V trimming: 5 bases; J trimming: 5 bases; junction bases outside the gene matches: 12. Germline V gene sequence: CDR1 SGDLS, CDR2 YYNGEE. The CDR3 has 16 residues. The entry originates in a study of blood T cell repertoires in COVID-19. The assay was immunoSEQ multiplex PCR, and TCRdb's table has in-frame clones only and misses some. Here the sample spans about 400,000 clones, 65% to 90% being singletons. Sequenced input: peripheral blood. The chain uses TRBV9 and TRBJ1-1; 10 bases line up with TRBD1. This clonotype was obtained from a woman aged 55-69 years with COVID-19, enrolled during active disease. As DNA, the CDR3 is TGTGCCAGCAGGTCCCTAAGACAGGGGGCCGGGACTGAAGCTTTCTTT. Its protein product is CASRSLRQGAGTEAFF.